These 14 T cell receptor beta chains share one sample of origin, sequenced in a study of Ad26.COV2.S vaccination and SARS-CoV-2 variants. Specified treatment: roughly 18 received Ad26.COV2.S at low or high dose, single or two shots; roughly five received placebo; per-sample allocation not given. Samples came from day 63 after the first vaccine or placebo injection. Sequencing used immunoSEQ multiplex PCR; TCRdb keeps in-frame clones, though not all of them. The repertoire holds 450,000 to 550,000 clones, with roughly nine tenths as singletons. This material consisted of peripheral blood, taken in a trial of Ad26.COV2.S vaccine versus placebo. All receptors come from a person aged 18-60 years who received the Ad26.COV2.S COVID-19 vaccine or a placebo.

This chain uses TRBV24-1 with TRBJ2-7, with D possibly matching TRBD1 (6 bases). Germline loops: CDR1 KGHDR, CDR2 SFDVKD. The V end was cut by 7 bases, the J end by 7 bases, with 13 bases between. CDR3 length: 12 amino acids. CDR3 coding DNA: TGTGCCACCAGGGGACAATGGGGAGAGCAGTACTTC. Protein sequence: CATRGQWGEQYF.

This chain uses TRBV29-1 with TRBJ1-2; D gene ambiguous. Deletions cut 5 bases from V and 4 bases from J, with 26 bases between. CDR1 and CDR2 from the germline V gene are SQVTM and ANQGSEA. This CDR3 is built from 17 residues. CDR3 DNA: TGCAGCGTTCCGCTTAGAGTCGCGTCAGCTAAAACCTATGGCTACACCTTC. It translates to CSVPLRVASAKTYGYTF.

The chain uses TRBV28 and TRBJ1-5; TRBD1 aligns across 8 bases. Germline trimming cut 7 bases from V and 6 bases from J; bases unmatched to any gene: 11. Germline CDR1 is MDHEN and CDR2 is SYDVKM. The CDR3 consists of 15 residues. CDR3 protein: CASNDPGGLVQPQHF. The CDR3 region has the DNA TGTGCCAGCAATGACCCAGGGGGCTTAGTTCAGCCCCAGCATTTT.

The gene calls are TRBV2 and TRBJ2-3; 7 bases match TRBD1. Germline V gene sequence: CDR1 SNHLY, CDR2 FYNNEI. V trimming: 4 bases; J trimming: 3 bases; junction bases outside the gene matches: 13. The CDR3 is 17 amino acids. Here the CDR3 DNA reads TGTGCCAGCAGTGCGTGGGGAAAGGGGGCTTGGACAGATACGCAGTATTTT. Protein product: CASSAWGKGAWTDTQYF.

The V and J genes are TRBV6-5 and TRBJ2-3; TRBD1 or TRBD2 may be the D gene (6 bases each). Trimming removed 8 bases at V and 0 bases at J, with 15 bases between. The CDR3 spans 15 residues. CDR1 and CDR2 from the germline V gene are MNHEY and SVGAGI. The CDR3 loop reads CASLRTGASTDTQYF. DNA for the CDR3: TGTGCCAGCCTAAGAACGGGGGCAAGCACAGATACGCAGTATTTT.

This chain uses TRBV15 with TRBJ2-7, with TRBD2 matching 11 bases. Germline V gene data show CDR1 as LNHNV and CDR2 as YYDKDF (reference sequence). After removal of 3 bases from V and 0 bases from J, the junction contained 4 bases not matched to a gene. This CDR3 is 16 amino acids long. Written as DNA, the CDR3 is TGTGCCACCAGCAGTGTTAGCGGGAGGGTCTCCTACGAGCAGTACTTC. Its translation is CATSSVSGRVSYEQYF.

V gene TRBV7-2 combines with J gene TRBJ1-4; 9 nucleotides align to TRBD1. V lost 9 bases, J lost 1 base, and 6 bases stayed unmatched. The CDR3 has 15 amino acids. Germline CDR1 and CDR2: SGHTA and FQGNSA. The CDR3 DNA reads TGTGCCAGTACAGGGGGCATCGGAACTAATGAAAAACTGTTTTTT. It codes for CASTGGIGTNEKLFF.

The chain recombines TRBV6-5 with TRBJ2-7, with D unresolved. CDR1 and CDR2 (germline): MNHEY, SVGAGI. The CDR3 has 12 amino acids. The germline V and J ends were trimmed by 4 bases and 2 bases, with 6 bases remaining between them. CDR3 DNA sequence: TGTGCCAGCAGTTCCATAGCCTACGAGCAGTACTTC. It is translated as CASSSIAYEQYF.

This clone has a handful of counts. V and J are TRBV7-2 and TRBJ1-5; D ambiguous. CDR1 SGHTA and CDR2 FQGNSA come from the germline V gene. This CDR3 is 14 amino acids long. The V gene lost 2 bases and the J gene lost 4 bases, with 9 bases spanning the gap. Here the CDR3 DNA reads TGTGCCAGCAGCTTAATGAGTCAGAATCAGCCCCAGCATTTT. It encodes CASSLMSQNQPQHF.

A single count supports this clone. The CDR3 DNA reads TGTGCCAGCAGCGGCCAGTGGATGGGGAACACTGAAGCTTTCTTT. Protein: CASSGQWMGNTEAFF. The rearrangement links TRBV5-4 to TRBJ1-1; D gene unclear. Germline CDR1 and CDR2: SGHNT and YYREEE (reference sequence). The CDR3 loop spans 15 amino acids. Trimming cost V 4 bases and J 1 base, with 14 bases left between them. Drawing the rest from reference TRBV5-4 and TRBJ1-1, the complete variable domain is ETGVTQSPTHLIKTRGQQVTLRCSSQSGHNTVSWYQQALGQGPQFIFQYYREEENGRGNFPPRFSGLQFPNYSSELNVNALELDDSALYLCASSGQWMGNTEAFFGQGTRLTVV.

This clone has more than one count but fewer than ten. The chain carries TRBV10-2 and TRBJ1-5; no clear D. The V and J ends lost 4 bases and 11 bases respectively, with 21 bases between them. In germline, CDR1 is WSHSY, CDR2 SAAADI. CDR3 size: 15 residues. This CDR3 reads CASSAGVTAISAQHF. In nucleotides, the CDR3 is TGCGCCAGCAGTGCTGGTGTAACAGCGATCTCTGCCCAGCATTTT.

V usage is TRBV7-9 and J usage is TRBJ1-1; 7 nucleotides match TRBD1. CDR1 is SEHNR and CDR2 is FQNEAQ in the germline V gene (reference sequence). The CDR3 extends over 15 amino acids. With 5 bases clipped from V and 2 bases from J, the junction kept 8 bases outside the gene matches. CDR3 nucleotides: TGTGCCAGCAGCGGACAGGCTCTTGGAAACACTGAAGCTTTCTTT. Its translation: CASSGQALGNTEAFF. Full variable domain (rest looked up from reference TRBV7-9 and TRBJ1-1): DTGVSQNPRHKITKRGQNVTFRCDPISEHNRLYWYRQTLGQGPEFLTYFQNEAQLEKSRLLSDRFSAERPKGSFSTLEIQRTEQGDSAMYLCASSGQALGNTEAFFGQGTRLTVV.

This clone turned up a few times. The J gene is TRBJ1-3, the V gene TRBV27; no definite D call. Germline V gives CDR1 MNHEY, CDR2 SMNVEV (reference sequence). Trimming took 4 bases from V and 2 from J, leaving 9 bases between them. The CDR3 length is 14 residues. The CDR3 region is CASSSAGAGNTIYF. CDR3 bases: TGTGCCAGCAGTTCTGCAGGAGCTGGAAACACCATATATTTT.

The chain combines TRBV7-9 with TRBJ2-2, with TRBD1 matching 7 bases. V lost 5 bases to trimming and J lost 3 bases; unmatched junction nucleotides: 15. Germline assignment: CDR1 SEHNR and CDR2 FQNEAQ (reference sequence). The length of the CDR3 is 18 residues. CDR3 sequence (DNA): TGTGCCAGCAGCCCTCCCTTGGATCCAGGGGGTTACACCGGGGAGCTGTTTTTT. Its translation is CASSPPLDPGGYTGELFF.